Each of the 14 T cell receptor beta chains below was sequenced from the same sample in a study of blood T cell repertoires in COVID-19. Data came from immunoSEQ multiplex PCR; TCRdb stores just in-frame clones and leaves some out. The table has 270,000 or so clones, roughly 93% seen once; the top ten hold 2.3%. Material: PBMCs or T cells enriched from blood (not recorded which). These receptors originate from a woman aged 35 to 49 with acute COVID-19.

At least ten counts were recorded for this clone. The genes are TRBV2 and TRBJ1-3; D gene unclear. The CDR3 is 15 amino acids. Germline-derived CDR1 and CDR2 are SNHLY and FYNNEI. V was shortened by 6 bases and J by 0 bases, with 12 bases between the two germline ends. Written as DNA, the CDR3 is TGTGCCAGCAGACGAAGCCTTAGCTCTGGAAACACCATATATTTT. Encoded protein: CASRRSLSSGNTIYF.

The rearrangement links TRBV28 to TRBJ2-3, with 7 bases matching TRBD2. V was pared by 1 base and J by 2 bases, with 9 bases of the junction left unmatched. Germline CDR1 MDHEN, CDR2 SYDVKM. This CDR3 spans 17 amino acids. The CDR3 region is CASSLSARGEFTDTQYF. The CDR3 region has the DNA TGTGCCAGCAGTTTATCCGCTCGGGGGGAATTCACAGATACGCAGTATTTT.

V is TRBV4-1 and J is TRBJ2-7; 7 bases map to TRBD2. V lost 3 bases to trimming and J lost 6 bases; unmatched junction nucleotides: 2. Germline V gene data show CDR1 as MGHRA and CDR2 as YSYEKL. CDR3 size: 12 residues. The CDR3 DNA follows: TGCGCCAGCAGCCACATAGCGGGCGAGCAGTACTTC. Protein product: CASSHIAGEQYF.

This CDR3 reads CASSLDITSGRTYNEQFF. CDR3 nucleotides: TGTGCCAGCAGCTTAGACATTACTAGCGGGAGGACCTACAATGAGCAGTTCTTC. The chain recombines TRBV11-3 with TRBJ2-1; 12 nucleotides align to TRBD2. The CDR3 has 18 amino acids. Germline-derived CDR1 and CDR2 are SGHNT and YENEEA. J gave up 2 bases and V 0 bases, and 5 bases lay outside the gene matches.

This chain uses TRBV18 with TRBJ2-2, with D uncertain. Trimming pared 1 base from V and 3 bases from J, leaving 3 bases between. The germline V gene has CDR1 KGHSH and CDR2 LQKENI. The CDR3 is made up of 13 amino acids. The CDR3 loop reads CASSPLDTGELFF. In nucleotides, the CDR3 is TGTGCCAGCTCACCACTAGACACCGGGGAGCTGTTTTTT.

This chain links TRBV5-1 with TRBJ2-3; D gene unclear. Germline CDR1 and CDR2: SGHRS and YFSETQ. Trimming pared 2 bases from V and 5 bases from J, leaving 3 bases between. This CDR3 comprises 11 residues. CDR3 amino acids: CASSFLDTQYF. In DNA, the CDR3 is TGCGCCAGCAGCTTCTTAGATACGCAGTATTTT.

CDR3 sequence reads: CASSRDRGRYEQYF. The DNA for the CDR3 is TGTGCCAGCAGTCGGGACAGGGGGCGATACGAGCAGTACTTC. This chain joins TRBV28 and TRBJ2-7; TRBD1 matches 12 bases. Unmatched junction bases numbered 3, after V lost 5 bases and J lost 4 bases. Germline V gene sequence: CDR1 MDHEN, CDR2 SYDVKM. The CDR3 totals 14 residues.

The CDR3: CASSFGPGDRAGYTF. The CDR3 nucleotides read TGTGCCAGCAGTTTCGGGCCTGGTGACAGGGCTGGCTACACCTTC. V gene TRBV27 combines with J gene TRBJ1-2, with 7 bases fitting TRBD1. Germline loops: CDR1 MNHEY, CDR2 SMNVEV (reference sequence). This CDR3 is built from 15 residues. The V and J ends lost 3 bases and 7 bases, in that order; junction bases with no gene match: 11.

The rearrangement joins TRBV9 to TRBJ2-2, with TRBD1 identical over 7 bases. Germline trimming cut 0 bases from V and 6 bases from J; bases unmatched to any gene: 5. Germline CDR1 SGDLS, CDR2 YYNGEE. The CDR3 is made up of 15 amino acids. CDR3 sequence (DNA): TGTGCCAGCAGCGTAGGTCCCCAGGGGGCCGGGGAGCTGTTTTTT. Translated: CASSVGPQGAGELFF. Filled out from reference TRBV9 and TRBJ2-2, the complete variable domain reads DSGVTQTPKHLITATGQRVTLRCSPRSGDLSVYWYQQSLDQGLQFLIQYYNGEERAKGNILERFSAQQFPDLHSELNLSSLELGDSALYFCASSVGPQGAGELFFGEGSRLTVL.

The rearrangement links TRBV14 to TRBJ1-1; D gene ambiguous. Germline values: CDR1 SGHDN, CDR2 FVKESK. The V gene lost 0 bases and the J gene lost 5 bases, with 7 bases spanning the gap. The CDR3 loop spans 13 amino acids. The CDR3 DNA sequence: TGTGCCAGCAGCCAAGATCTTGTAACTGAAGCTTTCTTT. It yields the protein CASSQDLVTEAFF.

The chain links TRBV11-2 to TRBJ1-4; no clear D gene. V gave up 6 bases and J gave up 0 bases, with 14 bases separating them. Germline V gene sequence: CDR1 SGHAT, CDR2 FQNNGV. CDR3 length: 16 amino acids. The CDR3 reads CASRTLRGATNEKLFF. In DNA form, the CDR3 reads TGTGCCAGCAGGACCCTTCGAGGAGCAACTAATGAAAAACTGTTTTTT.

As regards this clone: The identical CDR3 is also encoded by other nucleotide sequences in the sample. The rearrangement joins TRBV18 to TRBJ2-5; no clear D gene. Germline-derived CDR1 and CDR2 are KGHSH and LQKENI. Trimming took 2 bases from V and 1 from J, leaving 5 bases between them. The CDR3 runs 13 residues. The chain's CDR3 is CASSPSSQETQYF. CDR3 sequence (DNA): TGTGCCAGCTCACCATCTAGCCAAGAGACCCAGTACTTC. Full variable domain (outside the CDR3, taken from reference TRBV18 and TRBJ2-5): NAGVMQNPRHLVRRRGQEARLRCSPMKGHSHVYWYRQLPEEGLKFMVYLQKENIIDESGMPKERFSAEFPKEGPSILRIQQVVRGDSAAYFCASSPSSQETQYFGPGTRLLVL.

The V gene is TRBV15, the J gene TRBJ1-2; D gene uncertain. Germline CDR1 and CDR2: LNHNV and YYDKDF (reference sequence). With 0 bases removed from V and 4 bases from J, the gap between germline ends came to 12 bases. The CDR3 runs 15 residues. CDR3 loop: CATSRDWETSYGYTF. The DNA for the CDR3 is TGTGCCACCAGCAGAGATTGGGAAACTAGCTATGGCTACACCTTC.

The J gene is TRBJ2-5, the V gene TRBV10-2, with 11 bases lining up with TRBD2. Germline CDR1 reads WSHSY; CDR2 reads SAAADI. The length of the CDR3 is 13 residues. J gave up 7 bases and V 5 bases, and 3 bases lay outside the gene matches. CDR3 nucleotide sequence: TGCGCCAGCAGTATTGGACTAGCGGGGACCCAGTACTTC. It is translated as CASSIGLAGTQYF.